One and the same sample provided the 27 T cell receptor beta chains below, sequenced in a study of STAT3 mutations in large granular lymphocyte leukemia. Points from the study as a whole: At least one immunodominant TCR beta clonotype appeared in every T-cell large granular lymphocyte leukemia patient.

Their specific antigens are unknown. Data came from immunoSEQ multiplex PCR; TCRdb stores just in-frame clones and leaves some out. The data hold about 42,000 clones, with 80% to 90% observed a single time. The sample was PBMCs. The receptors derive from a human donor with T large granular lymphocyte leukemia. Some clones in this sample may be carry-over from other donors' samples.

This chain joins TRBV5-6 and TRBJ1-1; D is perhaps TRBD1 (5 bases). CDR1 SGHDT and CDR2 YYEEEE come from the germline V gene. Trimming removed 1 base from V and 1 base from J, with 11 bases in between. This CDR3 has 15 residues. The CDR3 DNA sequence: TGTGCCAGCAGCTTGTACGGGGGTGCGAACACTGAAGCTTTCTTT. Translating gives CASSLYGGANTEAFF. The full variable domain, completed using reference TRBV5-6 and TRBJ1-1, is DAGVTQSPTHLIKTRGQQVTLRCSPKSGHDTVSWYQQALGQGPQFIFQYYEEEERQRGNFPDRFSGHQFPNYSSELNVNALLLGDSALYLCASSLYGGANTEAFFGQGTRLTVV.

The genes are TRBV5-1 and TRBJ1-5; 10 bases align to TRBD1. CDR1 SGHRS and CDR2 YFSETQ come from the germline V gene. With V trimmed by 2 bases and J by 7 bases, 6 bases remained unmatched. The CDR3 runs 15 residues. CDR3: CASSLGTGVQQPQHF. The CDR3 nucleotides are TGCGCCAGCAGCTTAGGGACAGGGGTACAGCAGCCCCAGCATTTT.

V is TRBV27 and J is TRBJ2-3; the D gene is possibly TRBD1 (6 bases). Germline CDR1 is MNHEY and CDR2 is SMNVEV (reference sequence). The V and J ends lost 6 bases and 1 base respectively, with 14 bases between them. The CDR3 is made up of 15 amino acids. The CDR3: CASSPMPGGTDTQYF. The CDR3 nucleotides are TGTGCCAGCAGCCCTATGCCAGGGGGCACAGATACGCAGTATTTT.

The chain joins TRBV29-1 to TRBJ2-5; tentatively, D is TRBD1 (6 bases). Germline V lookup: CDR1 SQVTM, CDR2 ANQGSEA. V lost 4 bases and J 1 base, leaving 13 bases between the germline ends. The length of the CDR3 is 14 residues. The CDR3 DNA sequence: TGCAGCGTTGTAAGGGGACATACCCAAGAGACCCAGTACTTC. This codes for CSVVRGHTQETQYF.

This clone came up a few times. This chain uses TRBV2 with TRBJ2-7; TRBD1 agrees at 7 bases. The CDR3 has 14 amino acids. From germline, CDR1 is SNHLY and CDR2 FYNNEI. The V and J ends lost 2 bases and 4 bases, in that order; junction bases with no gene match: 5. The CDR3 loop is CASSERGRQYEQYF. The CDR3 coding sequence is TGTGCCAGCAGTGAAAGGGGGCGACAGTACGAGCAGTACTTC. Variable domain in full (rest from reference TRBV2 and TRBJ2-7): EPEVTQTPSHQVTQMGQEVILRCVPISNHLYFYWYRQILGQKVEFLVSFYNNEISEKSEIFDDQFSVERPDGSNFTLKIRSTKLEDSAMYFCASSERGRQYEQYFGPGTRLTVT.

J is TRBJ2-1 and V is TRBV5-1; tentatively, D is TRBD2 (5 bases). The CDR3 loop spans 16 amino acids. Trimming removed 0 bases at V and 5 bases at J, with 15 bases between. Germline-derived CDR1 and CDR2 are SGHRS and YFSETQ. CDR3: CASSLARGFGDNEQFF. For the CDR3, the DNA is TGCGCCAGCAGCTTGGCCCGAGGGTTCGGGGACAATGAGCAGTTCTTC.

V and J are TRBV7-9 and TRBJ1-1; D gene ambiguous. V dropped 1 base and J dropped 4 bases, with 10 bases sitting between them. CDR3 size: 14 residues. Germline CDR1 reads SEHNR; CDR2 reads FQNEAQ (reference sequence). CDR3 loop: CASSLDGWGTEAFF. CDR3 sequence (DNA): TGTGCCAGCAGCTTAGATGGTTGGGGCACTGAAGCTTTCTTT.

The chain joins TRBV11-2 to TRBJ1-1, with 7 bases aligning to TRBD1. Germline CDR1 is SGHAT and CDR2 is FQNNGV. This CDR3 contains 13 residues. J lost 5 bases, V lost 5 bases, and 5 bases had no gene match. This CDR3 is CASSLTGETEAFF. The CDR3 nucleotides are TGTGCCAGCAGCCTTACAGGGGAGACTGAAGCTTTCTTT.

CDR3 loop: CASSPPGGYNEQFF. CDR3 nucleotides: TGTGCCAGCAGCCCGCCGGGGGGCTACAATGAGCAGTTCTTC. The chain has TRBV14 and TRBJ2-1; 7 bases are a match to TRBD2. Germline loops: CDR1 SGHDN, CDR2 FVKESK. The CDR3 spans 14 residues. The junction had 3 bases not matched to a gene; V was cut back by 4 bases and J by 3 bases.

This clone appeared a few times. The chain combines TRBV25-1 with TRBJ1-5; D ambiguous. The germline CDR1 and CDR2 sequences are MGHDK and SYGVNS. V lost 4 bases, J lost 4 bases, and 5 bases lay in between. The CDR3 spans 12 residues. Here the CDR3 reads CASSAPNQPQHF. Here the CDR3 DNA reads TGTGCCAGCAGTGCCCCGAATCAGCCCCAGCATTTT.

The chain uses TRBV2 and TRBJ2-1, with D hard to call. CDR1 is SNHLY, CDR2 FYNNEI, per germline. V was clipped by 1 base and J by 15 bases, with 13 bases between them. The CDR3 loop spans 12 amino acids. CDR3 bases: TGTGCCAGCAGTGAAGGTCAGCTCAAGGCGTTCTTC. It is translated as CASSEGQLKAFF.

The V call is TRBV25-1, the J call TRBJ1-1; D remains ambiguous. There are 14 residues in the CDR3. The germline gives CDR1 MGHDK, CDR2 SYGVNS. Trimming stripped 8 bases from V and 5 bases from J, with 18 bases between. The CDR3 bases are TGTGCCAGCCCACCATTCCCTACGGGAACTGAAGCTTTCTTT. Residues: CASPPFPTGTEAFF.

The V call is TRBV4-3, the J call TRBJ2-7; possible D gene TRBD1, 6 bases. Germline V gene sequence: CDR1 LGHNA, CDR2 YSLEER. V lost 0 bases to trimming and J lost 5 bases, with 11 bases between them. This CDR3 has 14 amino acids. CDR3 protein: CASSQDRGYNEQYF. DNA for the CDR3: TGCGCCAGCAGCCAAGACAGGGGCTACAACGAGCAGTACTTC.

The chain carries TRBV19 and TRBJ2-7; D not resolved. Germline assignment: CDR1 LNHDA and CDR2 SQIVND (reference sequence). With 4 bases removed from V and 2 bases from J, the gap between germline ends came to 3 bases. CDR3 length: 11 amino acids. The CDR3 spells CASSTAYEQYF. CDR3 DNA sequence: TGTGCCAGTAGTACCGCCTACGAGCAGTACTTC.

This clone was picked up one time. J is TRBJ2-1 and V is TRBV4-3, with 11 positions matching TRBD2. The CDR3 consists of 18 residues. The V segment lost 0 bases and the J segment 9 bases; nucleotides outside the gene matches: 13. The germline gives CDR1 LGHNA, CDR2 YSLEER. This CDR3 is CASSQDWSGSGGAIEQFF. CDR3 in DNA: TGCGCCAGCAGCCAAGATTGGAGCGGTAGCGGGGGGGCCATTGAGCAGTTCTTC.

The V and J genes are TRBV5-6 and TRBJ2-3; D might be TRBD2 (6 bases). In germline, CDR1 is SGHDT, CDR2 YYEEEE. The CDR3 spans 13 residues. V shed 0 bases and J shed 5 bases, with 7 bases lying between them. The CDR3 loop reads CASSLGGVDTQYF. The CDR3 nucleotides read TGTGCCAGCAGCTTGGGGGGGGTAGATACGCAGTATTTT. Drawing the rest from reference TRBV5-6 and TRBJ2-3, the complete variable domain is DAGVTQSPTHLIKTRGQQVTLRCSPKSGHDTVSWYQQALGQGPQFIFQYYEEEERQRGNFPDRFSGHQFPNYSSELNVNALLLGDSALYLCASSLGGVDTQYFGPGTRLTVL.

The rearrangement uses TRBV7-9 and TRBJ1-1; TRBD1 matches 7 bases. V was pared by 5 bases and J by 10 bases, with 10 bases of the junction left unmatched. The CDR3 covers 13 residues. Germline-derived CDR1 and CDR2 are SEHNR and FQNEAQ (reference sequence). CDR3 sequence reads: CASSATGTEAAFF. In DNA form, the CDR3 reads TGTGCCAGCAGCGCGACCGGGACAGAGGCAGCTTTCTTT.

The chain joins TRBV30 to TRBJ1-2; D ambiguous. The CDR3 has 12 residues. From germline, CDR1 is GTSNPN and CDR2 SVGIG (reference sequence). V was shortened by 2 bases and J by 0 bases, with 4 bases between the two germline ends. CDR3 sequence reads: CAWSPTNYGYTF. The CDR3 DNA reads TGTGCCTGGAGTCCTACTAACTATGGCTACACCTTC.

The chain joins TRBV28 to TRBJ2-1; D is uncertain. This CDR3 has 12 amino acids. Germline lookup yields CDR1 MDHEN and CDR2 SYDVKM. Trimming pared 3 bases from V and 6 bases from J, leaving 6 bases between. This CDR3 is CASSLGANEQFF. Written as DNA, the CDR3 is TGTGCCAGCAGTTTGGGTGCCAATGAGCAGTTCTTC.

CDR3 in DNA: TGCGCCAGCAGCCAAGACGTCAGGGCCAACTATGGCTACACCTTC. Translating it yields CASSQDVRANYGYTF. The gene calls are TRBV4-1 and TRBJ1-2, with a possible D match to TRBD1 (5 bases). This CDR3 is built from 15 residues. Germline CDR1 reads MGHRA; CDR2 reads YSYEKL. The V and J ends lost 0 bases and 2 bases respectively, with 10 bases between them.

The chain links TRBV10-3 to TRBJ2-2, with D uncertain. CDR3 length: 11 residues. Trimming cost V 2 bases and J 8 bases, with 3 bases left between them. The germline V gene has CDR1 ENHRY and CDR2 SYGVKD. The CDR3 reads CAISERGELFF. The CDR3 DNA reads as TGTGCCATCAGTGAGAGGGGGGAGCTGTTTTTT.

The DNA for the CDR3 is TGTGCCTTGACTAGCGGGGGAGTTAATGAGCAGTTCTTC. Its protein is CALTSGGVNEQFF. This chain joins TRBV30 and TRBJ2-1, with TRBD2 identical over 12 bases. V shed 7 bases, J shed 7 bases, and the junction held 5 bases outside the gene matches. Germline CDR1 is GTSNPN and CDR2 is SVGIG (reference sequence). The CDR3 runs 13 residues.

CDR3 protein: CASSLKRISSYEQYF. The CDR3 DNA sequence: TGTGCCAGCAGCTTAAAGAGGATTAGCTCCTACGAGCAGTACTTC. The chain links TRBV5-5 to TRBJ2-7; D not resolved. Germline-derived CDR1 and CDR2 are SGHKS and YYEKEE (reference sequence). The CDR3 runs to 15 residues. V was trimmed by 2 bases and J by 0 bases, leaving 12 bases between them.

The rearrangement joins TRBV11-2 to TRBJ1-2, with D maybe TRBD1 (5 bases). Germline V lookup: CDR1 SGHAT, CDR2 FQNNGV. The germline V and J ends were trimmed by 3 bases and 6 bases, with 5 bases remaining between them. The CDR3 runs to 11 residues. The CDR3 region has the DNA TGTGCCAGCAGCTTCAGGGATGGCTACACCTTC. Protein product: CASSFRDGYTF.

This clone has only a few counts. The V gene is TRBV5-1, the J gene TRBJ2-2; no clear D gene. The germline CDR1 and CDR2 sequences are SGHRS and YFSETQ. The CDR3 loop spans 15 amino acids. V was clipped by 6 bases and J by 0 bases, with 12 bases between them. CDR3 coding DNA: TGCGCCAGCAACGAAGGCAACGCGAACACCGGGGAGCTGTTTTTT. This encodes CASNEGNANTGELFF.

The chain has TRBV30 and TRBJ2-7, with D possibly TRBD1 on 6 matching bases. V was trimmed by 2 bases and J by 3 bases, leaving 11 bases between them. The CDR3 is 13 amino acids. In germline, CDR1 is GTSNPN, CDR2 SVGIG (reference sequence). CDR3 amino acids: CAWSYLTGYEQYF. The CDR3 DNA follows: TGTGCCTGGAGTTATTTGACAGGCTACGAGCAGTACTTC.

The rearrangement uses TRBV5-4 and TRBJ2-7; 10 bases are shared with TRBD1. The V gene's germline CDR1 is SGHNT and CDR2 YYREEE (reference sequence). J was trimmed by 7 bases and V by 4 bases; bases with no gene match: 11. The CDR3 extends over 15 amino acids. The CDR3 here is CASSGRDRGVGEQYF. CDR3 coding DNA: TGTGCCAGCAGCGGCCGGGACAGGGGTGTAGGTGAGCAGTACTTC.